The 24 T cell receptor beta chains reported below all come from one sample, sequenced in a study of T cell changes during pregnancy in multiple sclerosis. Data came from immunoSEQ multiplex PCR; TCRdb stores just in-frame clones and leaves some out. This sample yields tens of thousands of clones, of which roughly nine tenths are seen a single time; roughly 2% belongs to the top ten. Source: peripheral blood, taken in the third trimester of pregnancy. These TCRs come from a female donor in good health, enrolled as a control in a pregnancy study.

The chain has TRBV19 and TRBJ1-4; D not resolved. The germline V gene has CDR1 LNHDA and CDR2 SQIVND (reference sequence). This CDR3 comprises 13 residues. V lost 7 bases and J lost 8, with 14 bases in between. In DNA form, the CDR3 reads TGTGCCAGTACCCCGCCTAGGAGGGAAAAACTGTTTTTT. Translating gives CASTPPRREKLFF.

This chain joins TRBV15 and TRBJ2-1; 10 nucleotides align to TRBD2. This CDR3 region has 16 residues. Germline V lookup: CDR1 LNHNV, CDR2 YYDKDF (reference sequence). The V and J ends lost 1 base and 5 bases, in that order; junction bases with no gene match: 5. As DNA, the CDR3 is TGTGCCACCAGCAGAGGAGGGACTAGCGCTAACAATGAGCAGTTCTTC. This gives the protein CATSRGGTSANNEQFF.

The gene calls are TRBV2 and TRBJ1-5, with a tentative D call TRBD1 (6 bases). The germline CDR1 and CDR2 sequences are SNHLY and FYNNEI. Trimming pared 7 bases from V and 1 base from J, leaving 11 bases between. CDR3 length equals 14 residues. The CDR3 region has the DNA TGTGCCAGCATGGGGGCCCCGAGCAATCAGCCCCAGCATTTT. This gives the protein CASMGAPSNQPQHF. Drawing the rest from reference TRBV2 and TRBJ1-5, the complete variable domain is EPEVTQTPSHQVTQMGQEVILRCVPISNHLYFYWYRQILGQKVEFLVSFYNNEISEKSEIFDDQFSVERPDGSNFTLKIRSTKLEDSAMYFCASMGAPSNQPQHFGDGTRLSIL.

V and J are TRBV4-2 and TRBJ2-1, with D perhaps matching TRBD2 (7 bases). V was trimmed by 0 bases and J by 4 bases, leaving 10 bases between them. The CDR3 sequence is 15 residues long. CDR1 and CDR2 from the germline V gene are LGHNA and YNFKEQ. The CDR3 loop is CASSQEKGGYNEQFF. For the CDR3, the DNA is TGTGCCAGCAGCCAAGAGAAGGGGGGGTACAATGAGCAGTTCTTC.

The chain couples TRBV19 to TRBJ2-7, with TRBD2 identical over 9 bases. This CDR3 has 15 amino acids. Germline V CDR1 and CDR2: LNHDA, SQIVND (reference sequence). Losses at the gene ends were 1 base for V and 5 bases for J; bases not matched to a gene: 6. CDR3 coding DNA: TGTGCCAGTAGTATAGTCAGCGGGAGGCTCAACGAGCAGTACTTC. It specifies CASSIVSGRLNEQYF.

The chain combines TRBV14 with TRBJ2-5; 11 bases map to TRBD2. V was clipped by 0 bases and J by 2 bases; unmatched bases: 5. Germline V gene sequence: CDR1 SGHDN, CDR2 FVKESK. The CDR3 has 17 amino acids. CDR3 loop: CASSQDGRLAGQETQYF. For the CDR3, the DNA is TGTGCCAGCAGCCAAGATGGTAGACTAGCGGGACAAGAGACCCAGTACTTC.

This chain uses TRBV30 with TRBJ2-5; weak D call: TRBD1 (5 bases). Germline CDR1 and CDR2: GTSNPN and SVGIG (reference sequence). V was pared by 5 bases and J by 5 bases, with 12 bases between. This CDR3 has 12 amino acids. The CDR3 DNA sequence: TGTGCCTGGCTAGGGGTCGAGGAGACCCAGTACTTC. Translated, it gives CAWLGVEETQYF. The variable domain in full, with the rest retrieved from reference TRBV30 and TRBJ2-5, is SQTIHQWPATLVQPVGSPLSLECTVEGTSNPNLYWYRQAAGRGLQLLFYSVGIGQISSEVPQNLSASRPQDRQFILSSKKLLLSDSGFYLCAWLGVEETQYFGPGTRLLVL.

The chain combines TRBV18 with TRBJ1-2; the match to TRBD1 covers 8 bases. The CDR3 is 13 amino acids. The germline gives CDR1 KGHSH, CDR2 LQKENI. The ends lost 2 bases at V and 7 bases at J; junction bases unmatched: 3. CDR3 region: CASSPGTGVGYTF. The CDR3 bases are TGTGCCAGCTCACCAGGGACAGGAGTTGGCTACACCTTC.

This clone was seen just once. V is TRBV7-8 and J is TRBJ1-2, with D tentatively TRBD1 (6 bases). CDR3 size: 15 residues. Trimming removed 5 bases at V and 1 base at J, with 14 bases between. Per germline, CDR1 SGHVS and CDR2 FQNEAQ. The CDR3: CASSPSEGGNYGYTF. CDR3 DNA sequence: TGTGCCAGCAGCCCATCAGAAGGGGGTAACTATGGCTACACCTTC.

The V call is TRBV5-1, the J call TRBJ2-1, with TRBD2 identical over 7 bases. V gave up 3 bases and J gave up 9 bases; unmatched junction bases: 15. The CDR3 consists of 16 residues. Germline V gene data show CDR1 as SGHRS and CDR2 as YFSETQ. The CDR3 here is CASSSLGIAGPFEQFF. The CDR3 DNA reads TGCGCCAGCAGCTCGTTGGGGATAGCGGGCCCCTTTGAGCAGTTCTTC.

The genes are TRBV4-2 and TRBJ2-3, with a tentative D call TRBD2 (5 bases). Trimming stripped 3 bases from V and 2 bases from J, with 6 bases between. CDR3 length: 13 residues. Per germline, CDR1 LGHNA and CDR2 YNFKEQ. The DNA for the CDR3 is TGTGCCAGCAGCCAGACTATCACAGATACGCAGTATTTT. The encoded protein is CASSQTITDTQYF.

This rearrangement joins TRBV9 to TRBJ1-1; D gene uncertain. Between the trimmed V and J ends, which lost 4 bases and 0 bases, there was a span of 10 bases. Per the germline V gene, CDR1 is SGDLS and CDR2 is YYNGEE. The CDR3 loop spans 14 amino acids. CDR3 region: CASSLGNMNTEAFF. The CDR3 coding sequence is TGTGCCAGCAGCCTTGGCAACATGAACACTGAAGCTTTCTTT.

This chain joins TRBV29-1 and TRBJ1-1; 7 bases fit TRBD1. This CDR3 has 12 amino acids. J gave up 5 bases and V 8 bases, and 8 bases lay outside the gene matches. CDR1 and CDR2 (germline): SQVTM, ANQGSEA. CDR3: CSHVTGETEAFF. The CDR3 region has the DNA TGCAGCCATGTAACAGGGGAAACTGAAGCTTTCTTT.

The sample holds one count of this clone. The junction shows a germline mismatch at one end, possibly a read error. The V call is TRBV10-1, the J call TRBJ1-2; D gene uncertain. Germline CDR1 and CDR2: WNHNN and SYGVQD (reference sequence). This CDR3 is built from 12 residues. CDR3 loop: CASGDGSYGYTF. In DNA form, the CDR3 reads TGCGCCAGCGGTGACGGTAGCTATGGCTACACCTTC.

This clone was observed a handful of times. This chain links TRBV2 with TRBJ1-5; tentative D call: TRBD1 (6 bases). Germline CDR1 is SNHLY and CDR2 is FYNNEI. This CDR3 contains 13 residues. Trimming shortened V by 9 bases and J by 3 bases, and 12 bases separated the two germline ends. DNA for the CDR3: TGTGCCAGGGCCACAGGGCACAATCAGCCCCAGCATTTT. Its protein product is CARATGHNQPQHF.

The chain is built from TRBV6-4 and TRBJ1-1, with no clear D. Germline values: CDR1 MRHNA, CDR2 SNTAGT. Trimming pared 5 bases from V and 4 bases from J, leaving 8 bases between. The CDR3 is made up of 12 amino acids. CDR3 residues: CASSNPGTEAFF. The DNA for the CDR3 is TGTGCCAGCAGTAACCCGGGCACTGAAGCTTTCTTT.

The chain uses TRBV9 and TRBJ2-1; unclear D gene. The germline V gene has CDR1 SGDLS and CDR2 YYNGEE. V shed 4 bases and J shed 6 bases, with 8 bases lying between them. This CDR3 has 12 residues. CDR3 loop: CASSPPSNEQFF. The CDR3 nucleotides are TGTGCCAGCAGCCCCCCTAGCAATGAGCAGTTCTTC.

This clone was observed once. V gene TRBV30 combines with J gene TRBJ1-4; maybe TRBD1 (6 bases). CDR3 length: 16 residues. Trimming removed 0 bases from V and 5 bases from J, with 16 bases in between. In germline, CDR1 is GTSNPN, CDR2 SVGIG (reference sequence). DNA for the CDR3: TGTGCCTGGAGTGTAGAGGGGTGGGGGCTGAATGAAAAACTGTTTTTT. Translated, it gives CAWSVEGWGLNEKLFF.

The rearrangement uses TRBV2 and TRBJ1-2; 7 positions match TRBD1. CDR1 is SNHLY and CDR2 is FYNNEI in the germline V gene. V dropped 2 bases and J dropped 8; count of bases not matched to a gene: 2. The CDR3 runs to 12 residues. The CDR3 loop is CASSEQGEGYTF. The DNA for the CDR3 is TGTGCCAGCAGTGAACAGGGGGAAGGCTACACCTTC. The whole variable domain, filled in from reference TRBV2 and TRBJ1-2, reads EPEVTQTPSHQVTQMGQEVILRCVPISNHLYFYWYRQILGQKVEFLVSFYNNEISEKSEIFDDQFSVERPDGSNFTLKIRSTKLEDSAMYFCASSEQGEGYTFGSGTRLTVV.

The chain employs TRBV9 and TRBJ2-7; possibly TRBD1 for D (6 bases). CDR1 and CDR2 (germline): SGDLS, YYNGEE. Trimming shortened V by 3 bases and J by 4 bases, and 11 bases separated the two germline ends. The CDR3 sequence is 13 residues long. The CDR3 sequence is CASSEGVGYEQYF. The DNA for the CDR3 is TGTGCCAGCAGCGAGGGGGTAGGATACGAGCAGTACTTC.

The CDR3 coding sequence is TGTGCCAGCAGTAAGGCGGGGTTGGAAGCTTTCTTT. Translation gives CASSKAGLEAFF. The chain is built from TRBV6-1 and TRBJ1-1; D call uncertain. V lost 5 bases and J 8 bases, leaving 12 bases between the germline ends. Germline CDR1 reads MNHNS; CDR2 reads SASEGT. The CDR3 spans 12 residues.

This chain uses TRBV27 with TRBJ2-7, with 7 bases identical to TRBD2. V shed 8 bases, J shed 2 bases, and the junction held 12 bases outside the gene matches. This CDR3 spans 15 amino acids. Per germline, CDR1 MNHEY and CDR2 SMNVEV (reference sequence). CDR3 residues: CASGRTSSGTYEQYF. The CDR3 bases are TGTGCCAGCGGGAGGACTAGTTCGGGGACCTACGAGCAGTACTTC.

This sequence joins TRBV7-9 and TRBJ2-7; 8 bases agree with TRBD1. The junction had 7 bases not matched to a gene; V was cut back by 4 bases and J by 2 bases. The CDR3 length is 15 residues. Germline V gene lookup returns CDR1 SEHNR and CDR2 FQNEAQ (reference sequence). The chain's CDR3 is CASSSGGQDPYEQYF. In DNA form, the CDR3 reads TGTGCCAGCAGCTCAGGGGGACAGGACCCCTACGAGCAGTACTTC.

V and J are TRBV5-4 and TRBJ1-1; TRBD1 is a possible D gene (6 bases). The V end was cut by 2 bases, the J end by 5 bases, with 13 bases between. Germline-derived CDR1 and CDR2 are SGHNT and YYREEE (reference sequence). This CDR3 has 14 residues. The CDR3 coding sequence is TGTGCCAGCAGCTTAGTTCAGGGGCGGACTGAAGCTTTCTTT. The encoded protein is CASSLVQGRTEAFF.